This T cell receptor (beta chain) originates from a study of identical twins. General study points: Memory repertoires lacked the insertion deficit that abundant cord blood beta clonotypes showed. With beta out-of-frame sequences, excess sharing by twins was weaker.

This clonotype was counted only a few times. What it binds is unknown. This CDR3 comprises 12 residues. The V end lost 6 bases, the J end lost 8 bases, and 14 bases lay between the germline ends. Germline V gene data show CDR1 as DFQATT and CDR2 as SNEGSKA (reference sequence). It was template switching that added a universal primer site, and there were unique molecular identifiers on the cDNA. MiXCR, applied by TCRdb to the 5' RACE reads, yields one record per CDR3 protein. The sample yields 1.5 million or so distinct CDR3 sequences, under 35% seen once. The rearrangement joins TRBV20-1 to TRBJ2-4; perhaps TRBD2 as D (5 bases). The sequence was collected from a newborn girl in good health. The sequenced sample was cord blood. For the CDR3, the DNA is TGCAGTGCAACTAGGGAAGTGGACATTCAGTACTTC. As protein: CSATREVDIQYF.